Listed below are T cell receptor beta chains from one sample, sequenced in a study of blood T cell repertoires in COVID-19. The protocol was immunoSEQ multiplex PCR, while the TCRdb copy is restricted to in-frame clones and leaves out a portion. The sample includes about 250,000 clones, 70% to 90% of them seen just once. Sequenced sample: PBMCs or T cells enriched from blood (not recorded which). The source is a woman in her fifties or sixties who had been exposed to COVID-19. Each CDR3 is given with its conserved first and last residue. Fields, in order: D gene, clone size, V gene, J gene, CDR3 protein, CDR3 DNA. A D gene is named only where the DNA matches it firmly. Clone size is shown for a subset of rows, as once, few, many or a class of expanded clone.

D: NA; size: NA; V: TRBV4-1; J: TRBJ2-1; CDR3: CASSQGGSRTTQFF; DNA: TGCGCCAGCAGCCAAGGTGGAAGCAGGACTACTCAGTTCTTC
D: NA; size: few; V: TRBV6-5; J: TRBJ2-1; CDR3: CASRRQGEQFF; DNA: TGTGCCAGCCGACGACAAGGTGAGCAGTTCTTC
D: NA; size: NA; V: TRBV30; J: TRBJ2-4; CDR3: CAWSVGQAKNIQYF; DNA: TGTGCCTGGAGTGTGGGCCAGGCCAAAAACATTCAGTACTTC
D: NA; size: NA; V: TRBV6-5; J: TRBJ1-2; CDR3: CASGHANYGYTF; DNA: TGTGCCAGCGGCCACGCTAACTATGGCTACACCTTC
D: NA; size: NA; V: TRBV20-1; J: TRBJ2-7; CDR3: CSASWRVGNEQYF; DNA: TGCAGTGCTAGTTGGAGGGTGGGGAACGAGCAGTACTTC
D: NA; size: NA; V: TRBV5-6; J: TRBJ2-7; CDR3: CASSSRDWRYEQYF; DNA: TGTGCCAGCAGCTCCCGGGACTGGCGCTACGAGCAGTACTTC
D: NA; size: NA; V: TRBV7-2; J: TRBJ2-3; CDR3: CASSSVGRPLLADTQYF; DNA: TGTGCCAGCAGCTCCGTGGGGAGGCCCTTGTTGGCAGATACGCAGTATTTT
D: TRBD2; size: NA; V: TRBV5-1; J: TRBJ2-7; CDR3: CASSGTSGGRYEQYF; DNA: TGCGCCAGCAGCGGGACTAGCGGGGGCCGCTACGAGCAGTACTTC
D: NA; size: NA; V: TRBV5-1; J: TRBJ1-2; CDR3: CASSLEQGNYGYTF; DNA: TGCGCCAGCAGCTTGGAGCAGGGGAACTATGGCTACACCTTC
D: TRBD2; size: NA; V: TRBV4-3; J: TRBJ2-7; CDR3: CASSPLGGALYEQYF; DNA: TGCGCCAGCAGCCCCCTCGGGGGGGCTCTTTACGAGCAGTACTTC
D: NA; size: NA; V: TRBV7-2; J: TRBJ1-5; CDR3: CASSYKTGPGVGQPQHF; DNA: TGTGCCAGCAGTTACAAAACAGGGCCAGGGGTGGGCCAGCCCCAGCATTTT
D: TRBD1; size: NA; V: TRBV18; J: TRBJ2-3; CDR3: CASSPDRVSTQYF; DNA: TGTGCCAGCTCACCAGACAGGGTATCTACGCAGTATTTT
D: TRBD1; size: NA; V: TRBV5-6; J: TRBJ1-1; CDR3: CASSLGQGVTEAFF; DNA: TGTGCCAGCAGCCTAGGACAGGGGGTAACTGAAGCTTTCTTT
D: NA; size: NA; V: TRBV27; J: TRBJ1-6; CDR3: CASSQLRGRVGPLHF; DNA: TGTGCCAGCAGCCAACTACGGGGTAGGGTGGGACCCCTCCACTTT
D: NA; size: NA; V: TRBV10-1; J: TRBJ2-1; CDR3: CASSEGPNREQFF; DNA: TGCGCCAGCAGTGAGGGGCCGAACCGGGAGCAGTTCTTC
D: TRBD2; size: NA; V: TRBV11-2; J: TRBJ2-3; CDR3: CASSSPSGGATDTQYF; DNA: TGTGCCAGCAGCTCTCCTAGCGGGGGGGCGACAGATACGCAGTATTTT
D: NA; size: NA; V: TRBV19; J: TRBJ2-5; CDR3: CASSIGTGLGTQYF; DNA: TGTGCCAGTAGTATCGGAACAGGCTTGGGGACCCAGTACTTC
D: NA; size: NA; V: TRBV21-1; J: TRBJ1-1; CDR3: CASSKAGRGVTEAFF; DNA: TGTGCCAGCAGCAAAGCGGGCAGGGGGGTCACTGAAGCTTTCTTT
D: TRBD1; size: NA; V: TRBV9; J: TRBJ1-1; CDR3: CASSVGTELGHTEAFF; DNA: TGTGCCAGCAGCGTCGGGACAGAGTTAGGGCACACTGAAGCTTTCTTT
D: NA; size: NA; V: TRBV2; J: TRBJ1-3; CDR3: CASRFRDSGNTIYF; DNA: TGTGCCAGCAGATTCAGGGATTCCGGAAACACCATATATTTT
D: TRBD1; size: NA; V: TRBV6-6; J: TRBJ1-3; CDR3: CASSSRTGGNTIYF; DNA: TGTGCCAGCAGTTCTCGGACAGGGGGAAACACCATATATTTT
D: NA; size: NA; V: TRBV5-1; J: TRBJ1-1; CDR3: CASSLSLLSNTEAFF; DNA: TGCGCCAGCAGTTTGAGCCTTCTATCGAACACTGAAGCTTTCTTT
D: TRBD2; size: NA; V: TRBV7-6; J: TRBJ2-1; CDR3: CASRRTSGGARDEQFF; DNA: TGTGCCAGCAGGAGGACTAGCGGGGGGGCCAGAGATGAGCAGTTCTTC
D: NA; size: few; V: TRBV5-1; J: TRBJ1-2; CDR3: CASSLDTSRTYGYTF; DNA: TGCGCCAGCAGCTTGGACACCTCAAGAACCTATGGCTACACCTTC
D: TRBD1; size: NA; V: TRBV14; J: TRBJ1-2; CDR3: CASSPQDRGLYGYTF; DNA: TGTGCCAGCAGCCCACAGGACAGGGGGCTCTATGGCTACACCTTC
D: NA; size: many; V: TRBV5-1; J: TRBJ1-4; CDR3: CASSYFWGEEKLFF; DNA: TGCGCCAGCAGCTACTTCTGGGGGGAGGAAAAACTGTTTTTT
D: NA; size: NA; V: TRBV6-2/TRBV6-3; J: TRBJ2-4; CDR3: CASSVGQTWAKNIQYF; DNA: TGTGCCAGCAGTGTCGGACAGACGTGGGCCAAAAACATTCAGTACTTC
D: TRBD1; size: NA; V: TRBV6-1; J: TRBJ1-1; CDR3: CASSESTTGAWAEAFF; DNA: TGTGCCAGCAGTGAATCTACCACAGGGGCATGGGCTGAAGCTTTCTTT